What follows are 28 T cell receptor beta chains derived from one specimen sequenced in a study of blood T cell repertoires in COVID-19. The table came from immunoSEQ multiplex PCR; TCRdb's copy has only in-frame clones and leaves some out. The sample includes approximately 310,000 clones, around 85% of them seen just once. The specimen sequenced was PBMCs or T cells enriched from blood (not recorded which). The receptors derive from a woman in her 30s who had been exposed to COVID-19.

CDR3 amino acids: CASSQDGLETQYF. The DNA of the CDR3 is TGTGCCAGCAGCCAGGATGGGCTAGAGACCCAGTACTTC. The chain links TRBV7-3 to TRBJ2-5; no firm D call. The CDR3 length is 13 residues. Germline values: CDR1 SGHTA, CDR2 FQGTGA. With 5 bases removed from V and 4 bases from J, the gap between germline ends came to 11 bases.

This clone was observed a handful of times. The gene calls are TRBV6-5 and TRBJ2-1; possibly TRBD2 for D (5 bases). V shed 0 bases and J shed 4 bases, with 13 bases lying between them. From germline, CDR1 is MNHEY and CDR2 SVGAGI. The CDR3 consists of 16 residues. The CDR3 loop is CASSYSPGSGYNEQFF. CDR3 nucleotides: TGTGCCAGCAGTTACTCGCCCGGATCGGGGTACAATGAGCAGTTCTTC.

This sequence joins TRBV4-3 and TRBJ2-1; 8 nucleotides agree with TRBD1. Germline loops: CDR1 LGHNA, CDR2 YSLEER. The CDR3 is 16 residues long. The junction had 12 bases not matched to a gene; V was cut back by 4 bases and J by 7 bases. The CDR3: CASSPSRTGINNEQFF. For the CDR3, the DNA is TGCGCCAGCAGCCCGTCGCGGACAGGGATTAATAATGAGCAGTTCTTC.

This clone has only a few counts. This chain uses TRBV11-3 with TRBJ1-3, with D possibly being TRBD1 (6 bases). The germline V gene encodes CDR1 SGHNT and CDR2 YENEEA. The V gene lost 4 bases and the J gene lost 0 bases, with 13 bases spanning the gap. The CDR3 is made up of 16 amino acids. CDR3 bases: TGTGCCAGCAGCTCGTCACAGGGCGCCTCTGGAAACACCATATATTTT. Its protein product is CASSSSQGASGNTIYF.

The chain joins TRBV2 to TRBJ2-5; 10 bases line up with TRBD2. Germline-derived CDR1 and CDR2 are SNHLY and FYNNEI. CDR3 size: 16 residues. J lost 7 bases, V lost 7 bases, and 15 bases had no gene match. CDR3 protein: CASNGRPTSGSLTQYF. In DNA, the CDR3 is TGTGCCAGCAATGGTAGGCCGACTAGCGGGTCTTTGACCCAGTACTTC.

This chain joins TRBV19 and TRBJ2-5, with 11 nucleotides matching TRBD2. Losses at the gene ends were 5 bases for V and 1 base for J; bases not matched to a gene: 3. This CDR3 has 15 amino acids. Germline values: CDR1 LNHDA, CDR2 SQIVND (reference sequence). CDR3 sequence (DNA): TGTGCCAGTAGTTTAGCGGGGGGGCTCCAAGAGACCCAGTACTTC. Translated, it gives CASSLAGGLQETQYF.

The chain is built from TRBV28 and TRBJ1-5; weak D call: TRBD1 (5 bases). Germline CDR1 MDHEN, CDR2 SYDVKM. This CDR3 has 14 residues. Trimming removed 7 bases from V and 1 base from J, with 11 bases in between. The CDR3 bases are TGTGCCAGCACCACTCAGGGAAGCAATCAGCCCCAGCATTTT. It codes for CASTTQGSNQPQHF.

V usage is TRBV18 and J usage is TRBJ2-3; D perhaps matches TRBD1 (5 bases). There are 17 residues in the CDR3. Looked up from germline, CDR1 is KGHSH and CDR2 is LQKENI. The ends were cut back, 2 bases at V and 0 bases at J, with 15 bases in the middle. The CDR3 here is CASSPSRVTLSTDTQYF. CDR3 coding DNA: TGTGCCAGCTCACCATCCAGGGTAACCCTCAGCACAGATACGCAGTATTTT.

V and J are TRBV28 and TRBJ1-6; 7 bases map to TRBD1. CDR1 is MDHEN, CDR2 SYDVKM, per germline. CDR3 length equals 15 residues. V gave up 7 bases and J gave up 11 bases; unmatched junction bases: 14. The CDR3 bases are TGTGCCAGCACCACACAGGGGACCTATACGACACCCCTCCACTTT. It specifies CASTTQGTYTTPLHF. Full variable domain (remainder filled in from reference TRBV28 and TRBJ1-6): DVKVTQSSRYLVKRTGEKVFLECVQDMDHENMFWYRQDPGLGLRLIYFSYDVKMKEKGDIPEGYSVSREKKERFSLILESASTNQTSMYLCASTTQGTYTTPLHFGNGTRLTVT.

J is TRBJ2-7 and V is TRBV5-4, with D perhaps TRBD1 (6 bases). There are 12 residues in the CDR3. CDR1 is SGHNT and CDR2 is YYREEE in the germline V gene (reference sequence). V lost 3 bases to trimming and J lost 4 bases, with 8 bases between them. Here the CDR3 reads CASSSDRYEQYF. In DNA, the CDR3 is TGTGCCAGCAGCTCAGACAGGTACGAGCAGTACTTC.

This clone was seen more than once but under ten times. The chain carries TRBV4-3 and TRBJ1-2; 8 positions match TRBD1. The V and J ends lost 2 bases and 7 bases, in that order; junction bases with no gene match: 3. Germline-derived CDR1 and CDR2 are LGHNA and YSLEER. This CDR3 has 13 amino acids. CDR3 sequence (DNA): TGCGCCAGCAGCCAAACACAGGGGGGTGGCTACACCTTC. It translates to CASSQTQGGGYTF.

V gene TRBV7-3 combines with J gene TRBJ2-3, with D possibly TRBD2 on 6 matching bases. V shed 6 bases and J shed 3 bases, with 16 bases lying between them. This CDR3 has 15 amino acids. Germline CDR1 reads SGHTA; CDR2 reads FQGTGA. CDR3 in DNA: TGTGCCAGCAGTTTAGCGGTCAGTGGGACAGATACGCAGTATTTT. It specifies CASSLAVSGTDTQYF.

The CDR3 region is CASSPIFAYSTGELFF. The CDR3 nucleotides read TGTGCCAGCAGCCCAATATTCGCCTATTCCACCGGGGAGCTGTTTTTT. The rearrangement uses TRBV7-2 and TRBJ2-2, with D hard to call. V was shortened by 5 bases and J by 4 bases, with 17 bases between the two germline ends. CDR1 is SGHTA and CDR2 is FQGNSA in the germline V gene. The CDR3 spans 16 residues.

The chain links TRBV9 to TRBJ1-2; 9 nucleotides agree with TRBD1. The length of the CDR3 is 14 residues. With V trimmed by 3 bases and J by 5 bases, 5 bases remained unmatched. Germline V gene data show CDR1 as SGDLS and CDR2 as YYNGEE. The CDR3 DNA follows: TGTGCCAGCAGCGATACTGGACAGGGGTATGGCTACACCTTC. This codes for CASSDTGQGYGYTF.

V is TRBV5-5 and J is TRBJ1-4; weak D call: TRBD1 (6 bases). This CDR3 has 15 amino acids. V shed 2 bases and J shed 4 bases, with 12 bases lying between them. Germline CDR1 SGHKS, CDR2 YYEKEE (reference sequence). CDR3 DNA: TGTGCCAGCAGCTTCGGACAGCGAGTTAATGAAAAACTGTTTTTT. It encodes CASSFGQRVNEKLFF.

This clone was seen only once. The chain joins TRBV28 to TRBJ2-7, with 11 bases lining up with TRBD1. Germline V gene sequence: CDR1 MDHEN, CDR2 SYDVKM. The trim removed 4 bases at V and 2 bases at J, leaving 4 bases unmatched. The CDR3 sequence is 15 residues long. This chain's CDR3 is CASSSGGQGAYEQYF. Here the CDR3 DNA reads TGTGCCAGCAGTTCTGGGGGACAGGGGGCCTACGAGCAGTACTTC.

This chain links TRBV2 with TRBJ1-2; 7 bases align to TRBD1. The V segment lost 8 bases and the J segment 8 bases; nucleotides outside the gene matches: 14. This CDR3 has 14 amino acids. In germline, CDR1 is SNHLY, CDR2 FYNNEI. The CDR3 here is CASYGQEVIVGYTF. CDR3 DNA: TGTGCCAGCTACGGACAGGAGGTCATCGTAGGCTACACCTTC.

The genes are TRBV7-6 and TRBJ2-1, with TRBD2 matching 11 bases. The trim removed 4 bases at V and 7 bases at J, leaving 12 bases unmatched. This CDR3 is 17 amino acids long. Per germline, CDR1 SGHVS and CDR2 FNYEAQ. The CDR3 reads CASSSPLTSGVENEQFF. The CDR3 bases are TGTGCCAGCAGCTCTCCCCTGACTAGCGGGGTTGAGAATGAGCAGTTCTTC.

The rearrangement links TRBV7-9 to TRBJ2-1; TRBD2 aligns across 11 bases. Looked up from germline, CDR1 is SEHNR and CDR2 is FQNEAQ (reference sequence). With V trimmed by 4 bases and J by 8 bases, 13 bases remained unmatched. The CDR3 sequence is 17 residues long. The CDR3 here is CASSSDRLSGGADEQFF. The CDR3 DNA is TGTGCCAGCAGCTCAGATCGCCTTAGCGGGGGGGCTGATGAGCAGTTCTTC.

This clone was counted once. The V and J genes are TRBV27 and TRBJ1-6; D is unclear. With 5 bases removed from V and 9 bases from J, the gap between germline ends came to 8 bases. The CDR3 covers 12 residues. In germline, CDR1 is MNHEY, CDR2 SMNVEV (reference sequence). The CDR3 DNA follows: TGTGCCAGCAGTATTCCTAGTTCACCCCTCCACTTT. It encodes CASSIPSSPLHF.

The chain is built from TRBV5-1 and TRBJ1-3; the D gene is possibly TRBD1 (6 bases). CDR3 length: 17 residues. The germline V gene has CDR1 SGHRS and CDR2 YFSETQ. Deletions cut 0 bases from V and 0 bases from J, with 13 bases between. The DNA of the CDR3 is TGCGCCAGCAGCTTGGGGGGGACACCCACCTCTGGAAACACCATATATTTT. This sequence encodes CASSLGGTPTSGNTIYF.

The chain recombines TRBV5-6 with TRBJ2-1; 9 bases match TRBD1. Trimming cost V 3 bases and J 7 bases; bases outside gene matches: 8. CDR1 is SGHDT and CDR2 is YYEEEE in the germline V gene. The CDR3 is 15 residues long. The CDR3 protein is CASSSKTGGINEQFF. The CDR3 coding sequence is TGTGCCAGCAGCTCAAAGACAGGGGGGATAAATGAGCAGTTCTTC. Using reference TRBV5-6 and TRBJ2-1 for the parts outside the CDR3, the full variable domain is DAGVTQSPTHLIKTRGQQVTLRCSPKSGHDTVSWYQQALGQGPQFIFQYYEEEERQRGNFPDRFSGHQFPNYSSELNVNALLLGDSALYLCASSSKTGGINEQFFGPGTRLTVL.

The V and J genes are TRBV27 and TRBJ2-1, with D perhaps TRBD2 (5 bases). The CDR3 is 14 amino acids. The V gene's germline CDR1 is MNHEY and CDR2 SMNVEV (reference sequence). V lost 3 bases to trimming and J lost 14 bases, with 20 bases between them. This CDR3 reads CASSLIGSAGREFF. The CDR3 DNA is TGTGCCAGCAGTTTGATTGGTAGCGCGGGTCGTGAGTTCTTC.

This clone was recorded only once. The chain carries TRBV5-6 and TRBJ1-2; no clear D. This CDR3 is built from 13 residues. Trimming pared 4 bases from V and 2 bases from J, leaving 9 bases between. CDR1 and CDR2 (germline): SGHDT, YYEEEE. CDR3: CASSPGVNYGYTF. In nucleotides, the CDR3 is TGTGCCAGCAGCCCCGGGGTCAACTATGGCTACACCTTC.

V gene TRBV4-3 combines with J gene TRBJ2-5; D gene unclear. CDR1 is LGHNA, CDR2 YSLEER, per germline. V was pared by 1 base and J by 5 bases, with 8 bases between. This CDR3 is 13 amino acids long. CDR3: CASSQATSETQYF. The CDR3 bases are TGCGCCAGCAGCCAAGCCACAAGTGAGACCCAGTACTTC.

This sequence joins TRBV5-1 and TRBJ2-5; 10 positions agree with TRBD1. CDR1 is SGHRS and CDR2 is YFSETQ in the germline V gene. The CDR3 length is 15 residues. Germline trimming cut 3 bases from V and 4 bases from J; bases unmatched to any gene: 6. CDR3 loop: CASSYRTGGRETQYF. CDR3 DNA: TGCGCCAGCAGCTACAGGACAGGGGGTCGAGAGACCCAGTACTTC. Drawing the rest from reference TRBV5-1 and TRBJ2-5, the complete variable domain is KAGVTQTPRYLIKTRGQQVTLSCSPISGHRSVSWYQQTPGQGLQFLFEYFSETQRNKGNFPGRFSGRQFSNSRSEMNVSTLELGDSALYLCASSYRTGGRETQYFGPGTRLLVL.

The chain carries TRBV25-1 and TRBJ1-1, with TRBD1 identical over 10 bases. With V trimmed by 3 bases and J by 5 bases, 12 bases remained unmatched. Germline CDR1 reads MGHDK; CDR2 reads SYGVNS. There are 17 residues in the CDR3. The DNA of the CDR3 is TGTGCCAGCAGTGATCGGGACAGGGGTATCGGGTATACTGAAGCTTTCTTT. It encodes CASSDRDRGIGYTEAFF.

V usage is TRBV10-3 and J usage is TRBJ2-7; the match to TRBD2 covers 8 bases. Germline V gives CDR1 ENHRY, CDR2 SYGVKD. CDR3 length: 17 amino acids. V gave up 3 bases and J gave up 5 bases; unmatched junction bases: 15. CDR3 nucleotides: TGTGCCATCAGTGAATGGATTTCAGCGGGGGCGCGGAACGAGCAGTACTTC. Its translation is CAISEWISAGARNEQYF.